This TCR beta chain was profiled in a study of OX40 agonist ivuxolimab in advanced cancers. As to this clone: The target antigen is unknown.

This table comes from immunoSEQ multiplex PCR, and its TCRdb copy is limited to in-frame clones, with some not included. There are tens of thousands of clones in the sample; nearly 85% occur only once, and about 8.1% lies in the top ten. Study outcomes and limitations: Normalized T-cell clonal expansion was also low in a subset of nonresponders. The average count of expanded clones was higher among CD8+ T cells than among CD4+.

Specimen: CD4+ or CD8+ T cells sorted from blood, collected in a trial of the OX40 agonist ivuxolimab. The receptor comes from an adult with an advanced solid tumor such as melanoma, head and neck, liver or kidney cancer.

The CDR3 DNA is TGTGCCAGCAGTGGCCCACGGGCGCGCGAGCAGTACTTC. Translation gives CASSGPRAREQYF. The rearrangement joins TRBV25-1 to TRBJ2-7, with D hard to call. V shed 4 bases and J shed 6 bases, with 13 bases lying between them. The germline gives CDR1 MGHDK, CDR2 SYGVNS. CDR3 length equals 13 residues.